This TCR beta chain was identified in a study of T cell repertoires in ileal Crohn's disease. V shed 2 bases and J shed 1 base, with 11 bases lying between them. CDR3 size: 15 residues. Looked up from germline, CDR1 is ENHRY and CDR2 is SYGVKD. Details on this clone: Its antigen remains unidentified.

Per sample, roughly 470 nanograms of biopsy DNA were TCRB immunosequenced. Some clones are missing from TCRdb's copy, which holds only in-frame ones; the method was immunoSEQ multiplex PCR. The profile shows some 27,000 clones, 80% of them singletons. General study findings and limits: High-frequency clones were more common in sorted CD8 than CD4 cells. Clonal expansions were more frequent in active smokers than non-smokers at surgery.

The sequence derives from an adult with Crohn's disease. The source material was ileal tissue. V gene TRBV10-3 combines with J gene TRBJ2-5; D might be TRBD1 (6 bases). Here the CDR3 DNA reads TGTGCCATCAGTGAGCCCAGGGGCCCCCAAGAGACCCAGTACTTC. Amino acid sequence: CAISEPRGPQETQYF.